The 2 T cell receptor beta chains reported below all come from one sample, sequenced in a study of tumor and adjacent non-tumor tissue in lung cancer. Three rounds of nested PCR, following a modified ARM-PCR protocol, produced the TCRbeta library. TCRdb reprocessed the multiplex PCR reads via MiXCR and lists one record per CDR3 protein. The sample lists 60,000 to 85,000 distinct CDR3 sequences, over 65% seen once, with 40% in the top ten. This sample's RNA came from whole unsorted tissue. Distant lung tissue was collected more than 3 cm away from the tumor edge. The sample consisted of distant non-tumor lung tissue. Receptor source: a man in his 70s with non-small cell lung cancer.

Comment on this clonotype: A much larger clone sits a single nucleotide away, making a read error possible. V gene TRBV12-5 combines with J gene TRBJ2-7, with 8 bases lining up with TRBD1. This CDR3 spans 15 amino acids. The germline V gene has CDR1 LGHNT and CDR2 FRNRAP. CDR3 in amino acids: CASSIHGRQGYEQYF. The CDR3 DNA follows: TGTGCCAGCAGTATACATGGCCGACAGGGGTACGAGCAGTACTTC.

Remarks on this clonotype: One end of the junction varies from germline; a read error may be responsible. The chain carries TRBV11-2 and TRBJ2-7, with D perhaps assigned TRBD1 or TRBD2 (5 bases each). CDR1 and CDR2 from the germline V gene are SGHAT and FQNNGV. There are 12 residues in the CDR3. CDR3 nucleotide sequence: TGTGCTAGCAGCTCTAGCTGGGACGCGCAGTACTTC. As protein: CASSSSWDAQYF.